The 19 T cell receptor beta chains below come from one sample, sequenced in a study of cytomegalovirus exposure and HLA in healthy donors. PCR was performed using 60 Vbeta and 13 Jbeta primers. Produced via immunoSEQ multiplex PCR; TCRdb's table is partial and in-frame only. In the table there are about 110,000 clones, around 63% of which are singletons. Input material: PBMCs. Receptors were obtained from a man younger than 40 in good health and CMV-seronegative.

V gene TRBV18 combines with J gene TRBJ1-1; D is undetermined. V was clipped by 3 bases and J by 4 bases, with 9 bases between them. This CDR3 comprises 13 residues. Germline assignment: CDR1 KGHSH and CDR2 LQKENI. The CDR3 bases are TGTGCCAGCTCACCTCACCCGGGCACTGAAGCTTTCTTT. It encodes CASSPHPGTEAFF.

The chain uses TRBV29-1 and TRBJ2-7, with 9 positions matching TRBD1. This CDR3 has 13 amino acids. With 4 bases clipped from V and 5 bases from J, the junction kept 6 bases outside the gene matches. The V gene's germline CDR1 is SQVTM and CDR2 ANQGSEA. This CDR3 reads CSVVGTGLHEQYF. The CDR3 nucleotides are TGCAGCGTTGTTGGGACAGGGCTCCACGAGCAGTACTTC.

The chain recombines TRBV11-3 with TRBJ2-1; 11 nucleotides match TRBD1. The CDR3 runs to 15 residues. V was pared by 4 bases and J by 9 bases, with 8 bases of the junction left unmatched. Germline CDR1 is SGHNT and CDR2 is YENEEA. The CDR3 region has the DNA TGTGCCAGCAGCTACTCCGGGACAGGGGGAAGTGAGCAGTTCTTC. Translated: CASSYSGTGGSEQFF.

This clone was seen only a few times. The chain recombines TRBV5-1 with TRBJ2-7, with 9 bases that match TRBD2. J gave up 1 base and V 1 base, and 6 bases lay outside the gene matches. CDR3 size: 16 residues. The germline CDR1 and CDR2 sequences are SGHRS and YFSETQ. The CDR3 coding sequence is TGCGCCAGCAGCTTGACTAGCGGGTCGAAATCCTACGAGCAGTACTTC. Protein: CASSLTSGSKSYEQYF.

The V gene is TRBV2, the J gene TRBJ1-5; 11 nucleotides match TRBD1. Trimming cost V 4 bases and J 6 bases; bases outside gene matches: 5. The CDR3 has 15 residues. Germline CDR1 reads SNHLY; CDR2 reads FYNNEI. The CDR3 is CASSGRTGGGQPQHF. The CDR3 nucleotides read TGTGCCAGCAGTGGACGGACAGGGGGCGGTCAGCCCCAGCATTTT.

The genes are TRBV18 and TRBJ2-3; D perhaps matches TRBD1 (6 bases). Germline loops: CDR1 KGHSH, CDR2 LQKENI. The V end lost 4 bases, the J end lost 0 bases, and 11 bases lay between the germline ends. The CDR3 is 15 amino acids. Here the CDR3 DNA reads TGTGCCAGCTCACTAAACAGGGCTAGCACAGATACGCAGTATTTT. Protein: CASSLNRASTDTQYF.

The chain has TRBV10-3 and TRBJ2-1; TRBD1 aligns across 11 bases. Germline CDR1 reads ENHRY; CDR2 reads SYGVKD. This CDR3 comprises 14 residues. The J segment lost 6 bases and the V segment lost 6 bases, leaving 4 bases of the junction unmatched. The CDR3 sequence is CAISGQGAPNEQFF. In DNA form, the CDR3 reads TGTGCCATCAGCGGACAGGGGGCTCCCAATGAGCAGTTCTTC.

DNA of the CDR3: TGCAGCGTTACTCTGAGGGCAGACGGTAACTATGGCTACACCTTC. Translating it yields CSVTLRADGNYGYTF. The chain joins TRBV29-1 to TRBJ1-2; D unclear. Trimming took off 5 bases at V and 1 base at J, with 17 bases between the two ends. CDR3 length: 15 residues. Germline CDR1 SQVTM, CDR2 ANQGSEA.

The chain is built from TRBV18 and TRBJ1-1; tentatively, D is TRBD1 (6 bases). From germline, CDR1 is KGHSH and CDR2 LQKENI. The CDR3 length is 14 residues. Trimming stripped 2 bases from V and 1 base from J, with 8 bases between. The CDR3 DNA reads TGTGCCAGCTCACCAAGAGGGGGGAACACTGAAGCTTTCTTT. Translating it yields CASSPRGGNTEAFF.

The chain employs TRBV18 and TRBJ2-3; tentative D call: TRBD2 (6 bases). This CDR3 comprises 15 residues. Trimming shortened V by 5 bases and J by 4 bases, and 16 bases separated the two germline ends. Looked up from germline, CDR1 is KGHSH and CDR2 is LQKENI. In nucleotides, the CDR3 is TGTGCCAGCTCATCCTTTTCTAGCGTTGCAGATACGCAGTATTTT. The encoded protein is CASSSFSSVADTQYF.

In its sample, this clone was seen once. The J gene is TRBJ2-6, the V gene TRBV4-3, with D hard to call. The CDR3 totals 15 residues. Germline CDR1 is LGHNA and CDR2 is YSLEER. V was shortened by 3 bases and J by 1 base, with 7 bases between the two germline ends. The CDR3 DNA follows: TGCGCCAGCAGCCAGTCAGTTTCTGGGGCCAACGTCCTGACTTTC. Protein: CASSQSVSGANVLTF.

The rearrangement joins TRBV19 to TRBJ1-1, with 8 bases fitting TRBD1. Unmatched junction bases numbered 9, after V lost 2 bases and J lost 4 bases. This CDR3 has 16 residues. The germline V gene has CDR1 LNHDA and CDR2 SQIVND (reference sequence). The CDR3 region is CASSIMDRVEGTEAFF. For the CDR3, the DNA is TGTGCCAGTAGTATAATGGACAGGGTGGAAGGCACTGAAGCTTTCTTT.

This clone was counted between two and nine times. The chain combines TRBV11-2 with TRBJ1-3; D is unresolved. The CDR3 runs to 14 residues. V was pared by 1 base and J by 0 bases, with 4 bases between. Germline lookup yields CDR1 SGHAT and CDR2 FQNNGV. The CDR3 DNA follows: TGTGCCAGCAGCTTAGTATTCTCTGGAAACACCATATATTTT. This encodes CASSLVFSGNTIYF.

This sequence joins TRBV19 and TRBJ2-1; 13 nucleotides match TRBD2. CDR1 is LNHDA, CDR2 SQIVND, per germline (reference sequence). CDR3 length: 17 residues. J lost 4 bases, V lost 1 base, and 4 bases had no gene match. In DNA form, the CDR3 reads TGTGCCAGTAGTATAGTCTGGACTAGCGGGAGTTACAATGAGCAGTTCTTC. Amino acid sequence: CASSIVWTSGSYNEQFF. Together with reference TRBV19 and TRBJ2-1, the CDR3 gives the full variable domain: DGGITQSPKYLFRKEGQNVTLSCEQNLNHDAMYWYRQDPGQGLRLIYYSQIVNDFQKGDIAEGYSVSREKKESFPLTVTSAQKNPTAFYLCASSIVWTSGSYNEQFFGPGTRLTVL.

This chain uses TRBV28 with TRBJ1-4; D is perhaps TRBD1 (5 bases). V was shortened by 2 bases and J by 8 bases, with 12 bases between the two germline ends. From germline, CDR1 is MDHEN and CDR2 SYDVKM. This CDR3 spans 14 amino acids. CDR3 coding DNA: TGTGCCAGCAGTTTACCGGGACTCGGCGAAAAACTGTTTTTT. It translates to CASSLPGLGEKLFF.

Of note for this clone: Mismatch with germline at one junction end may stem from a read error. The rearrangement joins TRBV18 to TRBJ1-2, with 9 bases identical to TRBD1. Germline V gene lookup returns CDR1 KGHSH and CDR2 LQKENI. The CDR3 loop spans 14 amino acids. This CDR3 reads CANSPMGQGYGYTF. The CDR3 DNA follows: TGTGCCAACTCACCGATGGGACAGGGCTATGGCTACACCTTC. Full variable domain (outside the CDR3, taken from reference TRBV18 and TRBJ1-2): NAGVMQNPRHLVRRRGQEARLRCSPMKGHSHVYWYRQLPEEGLKFMVYLQKENIIDESGMPKERFSAEFPKEGPSILRIQQVVRGDSAAYFCANSPMGQGYGYTFGSGTRLTVV.

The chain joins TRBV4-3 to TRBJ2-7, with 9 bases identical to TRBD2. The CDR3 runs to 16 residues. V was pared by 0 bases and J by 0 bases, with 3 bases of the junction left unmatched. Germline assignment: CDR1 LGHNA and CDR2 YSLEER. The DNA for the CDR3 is TGCGCCAGCAGCCAAGACCAAGCGGGAGGCTCCTACGAGCAGTACTTC. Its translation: CASSQDQAGGSYEQYF.

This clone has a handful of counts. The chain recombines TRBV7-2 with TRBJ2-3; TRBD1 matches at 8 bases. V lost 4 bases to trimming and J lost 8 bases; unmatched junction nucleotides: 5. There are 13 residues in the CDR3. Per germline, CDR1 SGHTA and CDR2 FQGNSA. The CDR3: CASSSQGAGTQYF. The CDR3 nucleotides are TGTGCCAGCAGCTCGCAGGGGGCTGGTACGCAGTATTTT.

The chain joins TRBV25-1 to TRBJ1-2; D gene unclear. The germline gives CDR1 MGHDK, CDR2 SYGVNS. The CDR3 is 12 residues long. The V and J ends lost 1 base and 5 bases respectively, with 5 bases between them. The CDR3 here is CASSESGYGYTF. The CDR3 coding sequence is TGTGCCAGCAGTGAATCGGGATATGGCTACACCTTC.